This T cell receptor (beta chain) came from a study of blood T cell repertoires in COVID-19. Study-wide context: The United States, Italy and Spain were the sources of the acute and convalescent COVID-19 samples.

Germline trimming cut 7 bases from V and 3 bases from J; bases unmatched to any gene: 13. CDR1 is SGHTA and CDR2 is FQGTGA in the germline V gene. This CDR3 has 16 amino acids. Patients from Seattle were sampled longitudinally, starting during active infection. The authors' processing: Reference gene primer amplification in the assay estimated nucleated cell counts. This table comes from immunoSEQ multiplex PCR, and its TCRdb copy is limited to in-frame clones, with some not included. The V and J calls and the clone size are those of that table, but D and trimming were determined from the DNA. The repertoire consists of roughly 480,000 clones, with 85% to 90% occurring once and the leading ten covering 0.7% to 1%.

This clonotype originated in a man younger than 35 with COVID-19, enrolled during active disease. Sequenced: peripheral blood. The chain has TRBV7-3 and TRBJ2-3; 7 bases are a match to TRBD1. The CDR3 loop reads CASNVPRQGGTDTQYF. The DNA of the CDR3 is TGTGCCAGCAATGTCCCCCGACAGGGCGGTACAGATACGCAGTATTTT.